These 3 T cell receptor beta chains were sequenced from one sample in a study of blood T cell repertoires in COVID-19. The assay was immunoSEQ multiplex PCR, and TCRdb's table has in-frame clones only and misses some. Here the sample spans around 140,000 clones, more than 80% being singletons. The sequenced sample consisted of peripheral blood. The receptors here all came from a human donor in a cohort sampled during active COVID-19.

The gene calls are TRBV4-1 and TRBJ1-2; D call uncertain. This CDR3 has 13 amino acids. V was shortened by 3 bases and J by 8 bases, with 13 bases between the two germline ends. The germline V gene has CDR1 MGHRA and CDR2 YSYEKL. CDR3 sequence reads: CASSQAPRGGYTF. DNA for the CDR3: TGCGCCAGCAGCCAGGCACCCAGAGGGGGCTACACCTTC.

This chain uses TRBV3-1 (or the pseudogene TRBV3-2) with TRBJ2-1; 9 positions agree with TRBD2. V shed 0 bases and J 7 bases; nucleotides not matched to a gene: 13. Germline CDR1 LGHDT, CDR2 YNNKEL (reference sequence). The CDR3 totals 18 residues. The CDR3 sequence: CASSQDLGGRAGTNEQFF. The CDR3 DNA is TGTGCCAGCAGCCAAGATCTAGGCGGGAGGGCCGGGACAAATGAGCAGTTCTTC.

The chain links TRBV19 to TRBJ1-1, with a possible D match to TRBD1 (5 bases). The V gene's germline CDR1 is LNHDA and CDR2 SQIVND (reference sequence). The V gene lost 3 bases and the J gene lost 0 bases, with 11 bases spanning the gap. CDR3 size: 15 residues. The CDR3: CASSIGTSLNTEAFF. As DNA, the CDR3 is TGTGCCAGTAGTATCGGGACTTCCTTGAACACTGAAGCTTTCTTT.